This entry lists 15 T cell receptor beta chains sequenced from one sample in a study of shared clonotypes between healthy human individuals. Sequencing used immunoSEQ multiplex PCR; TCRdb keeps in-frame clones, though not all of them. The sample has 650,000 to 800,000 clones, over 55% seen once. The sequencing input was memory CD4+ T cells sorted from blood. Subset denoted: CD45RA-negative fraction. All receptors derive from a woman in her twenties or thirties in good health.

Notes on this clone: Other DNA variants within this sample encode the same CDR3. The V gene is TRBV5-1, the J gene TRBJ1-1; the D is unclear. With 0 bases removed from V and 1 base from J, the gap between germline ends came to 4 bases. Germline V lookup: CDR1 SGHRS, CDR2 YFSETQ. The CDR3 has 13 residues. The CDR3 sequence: CASSLGRNTEAFF. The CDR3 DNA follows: TGCGCCAGCAGCTTGGGGAGGAACACTGAAGCTTTCTTT.

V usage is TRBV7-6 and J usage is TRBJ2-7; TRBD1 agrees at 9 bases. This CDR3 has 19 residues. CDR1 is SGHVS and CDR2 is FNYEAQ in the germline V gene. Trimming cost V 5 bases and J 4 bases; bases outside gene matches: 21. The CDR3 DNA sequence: TGTGCCAGCAGCGCAACCGGGACAGGGACCAATAAGCAAGCGTACGAGCAGTACTTC. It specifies CASSATGTGTNKQAYEQYF.

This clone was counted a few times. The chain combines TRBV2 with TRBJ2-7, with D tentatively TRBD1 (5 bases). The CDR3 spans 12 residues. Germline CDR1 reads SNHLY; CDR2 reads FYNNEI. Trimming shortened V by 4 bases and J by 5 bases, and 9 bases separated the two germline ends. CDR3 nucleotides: TGTGCCAGCAGTGGGCAGGGCAACGAGCAGTACTTC. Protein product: CASSGQGNEQYF.

This chain's CDR3 is CSVEGGPNEQFF. The CDR3 coding sequence is TGCAGCGTTGAGGGGGGGCCGAATGAGCAGTTCTTC. V and J are TRBV29-1 and TRBJ2-1; tentatively, D is TRBD2 (7 bases). V lost 3 bases and J lost 7, with 10 bases in between. The CDR3 contains 12 residues. Germline CDR1 SQVTM, CDR2 ANQGSEA.

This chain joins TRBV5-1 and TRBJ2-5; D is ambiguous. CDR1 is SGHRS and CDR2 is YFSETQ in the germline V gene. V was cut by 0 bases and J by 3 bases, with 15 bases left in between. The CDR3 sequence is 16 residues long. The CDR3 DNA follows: TGCGCCAGCAGCTTGGGCCCTGGGGTAGGGAAAGAGACCCAGTACTTC. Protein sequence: CASSLGPGVGKETQYF. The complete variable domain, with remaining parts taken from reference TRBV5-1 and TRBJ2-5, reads KAGVTQTPRYLIKTRGQQVTLSCSPISGHRSVSWYQQTPGQGLQFLFEYFSETQRNKGNFPGRFSGRQFSNSRSEMNVSTLELGDSALYLCASSLGPGVGKETQYFGPGTRLLVL.

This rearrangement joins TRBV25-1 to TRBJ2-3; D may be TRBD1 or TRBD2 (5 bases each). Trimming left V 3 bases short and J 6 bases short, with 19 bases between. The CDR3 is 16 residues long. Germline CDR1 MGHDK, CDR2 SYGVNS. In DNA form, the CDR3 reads TGTGCCAGCAGTGACCCCCGGGACGGTAGATGGGATACGCAGTATTTT. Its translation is CASSDPRDGRWDTQYF.

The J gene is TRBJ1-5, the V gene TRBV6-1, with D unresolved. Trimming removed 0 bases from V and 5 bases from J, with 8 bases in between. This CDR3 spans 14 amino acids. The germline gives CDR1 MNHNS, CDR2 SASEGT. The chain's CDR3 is CASSEARSDQPQHF. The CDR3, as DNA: TGTGCCAGCAGTGAAGCAAGATCTGATCAGCCCCAGCATTTT.

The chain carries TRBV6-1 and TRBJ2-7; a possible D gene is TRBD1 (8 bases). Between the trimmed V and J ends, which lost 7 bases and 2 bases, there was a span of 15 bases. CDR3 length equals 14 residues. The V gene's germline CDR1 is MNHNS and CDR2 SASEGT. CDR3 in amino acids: CASTGGQATYEQYF. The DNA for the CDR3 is TGTGCCAGCACGGGGGGACAGGCCACCTACGAGCAGTACTTC.

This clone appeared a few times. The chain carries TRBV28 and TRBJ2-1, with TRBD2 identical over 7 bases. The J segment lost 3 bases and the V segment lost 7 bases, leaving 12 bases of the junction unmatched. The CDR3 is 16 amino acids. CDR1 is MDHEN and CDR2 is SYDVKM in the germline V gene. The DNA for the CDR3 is TGTGCCAGCACTAAAAAAGCGGGAACCTTCTACAATGAGCAGTTCTTC. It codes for CASTKKAGTFYNEQFF.

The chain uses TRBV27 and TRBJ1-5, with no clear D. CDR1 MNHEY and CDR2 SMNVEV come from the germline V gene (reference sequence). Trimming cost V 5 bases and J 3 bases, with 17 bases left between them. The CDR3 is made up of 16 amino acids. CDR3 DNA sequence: TGTGCCAGCAGTCCGAACTTCTACAGATACAATCAGCCCCAGCATTTT. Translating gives CASSPNFYRYNQPQHF.

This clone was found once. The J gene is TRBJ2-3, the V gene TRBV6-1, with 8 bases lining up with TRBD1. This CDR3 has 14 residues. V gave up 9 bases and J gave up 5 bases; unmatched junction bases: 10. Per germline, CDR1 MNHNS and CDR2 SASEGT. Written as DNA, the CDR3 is TGTGCCAGTGACCTCGGACAGGGCGGAGATACGCAGTATTTT. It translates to CASDLGQGGDTQYF.

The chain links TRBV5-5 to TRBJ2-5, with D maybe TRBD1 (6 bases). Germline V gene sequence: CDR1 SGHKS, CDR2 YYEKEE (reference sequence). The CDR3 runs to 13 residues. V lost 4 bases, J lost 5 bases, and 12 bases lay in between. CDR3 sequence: CASSTRGTETQYF. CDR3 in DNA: TGTGCCAGCAGCACCAGGGGAACGGAGACCCAGTACTTC. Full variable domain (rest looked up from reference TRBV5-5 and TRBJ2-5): DAGVTQSPTHLIKTRGQQVTLRCSPISGHKSVSWYQQVLGQGPQFIFQYYEKEERGRGNFPDRFSARQFPNYSSELNVNALLLGDSALYLCASSTRGTETQYFGPGTRLLVL.

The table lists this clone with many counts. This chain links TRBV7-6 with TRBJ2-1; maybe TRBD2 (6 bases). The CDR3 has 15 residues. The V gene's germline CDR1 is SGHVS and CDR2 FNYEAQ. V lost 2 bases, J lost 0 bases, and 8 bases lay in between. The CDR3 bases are TGTGCCAGCAGCTTACTAGCGACCTCCTACAATGAGCAGTTCTTC. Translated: CASSLLATSYNEQFF.

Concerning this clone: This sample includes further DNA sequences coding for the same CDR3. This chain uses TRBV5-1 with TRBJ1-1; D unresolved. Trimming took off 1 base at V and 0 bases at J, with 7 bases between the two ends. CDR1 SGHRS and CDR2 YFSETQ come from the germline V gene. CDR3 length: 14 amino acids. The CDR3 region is CASSLSAVNTEAFF. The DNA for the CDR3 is TGCGCCAGCAGCTTGTCGGCAGTGAACACTGAAGCTTTCTTT.

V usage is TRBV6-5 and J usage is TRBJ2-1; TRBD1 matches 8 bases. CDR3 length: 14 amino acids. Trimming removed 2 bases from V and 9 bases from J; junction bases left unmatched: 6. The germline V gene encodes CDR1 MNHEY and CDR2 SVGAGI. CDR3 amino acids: CASSYETGGREQFF. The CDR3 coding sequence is TGTGCCAGCAGTTACGAAACAGGGGGACGTGAGCAGTTCTTC.